The 31 T cell receptor beta chains below were found in one sample sequenced in a study of blood T cell repertoires in COVID-19. Sequencing used immunoSEQ multiplex PCR; TCRdb keeps in-frame clones, though not all of them. The sample includes approximately 170,000 clones, around two thirds of them seen just once. The sequenced sample consisted of peripheral blood. These receptors came from a woman of 80 years or more with acute or convalescent COVID-19.

The V gene is TRBV19, the J gene TRBJ2-1, with TRBD2 identical over 12 bases. Germline V gene sequence: CDR1 LNHDA, CDR2 SQIVND (reference sequence). The ends lost 5 bases at V and 3 bases at J; junction bases unmatched: 2. The CDR3 covers 15 residues. The CDR3, as DNA: TGTGCCAGTAGTCCGACTAGCGGGAGCTACAATGAGCAGTTCTTC. Translated: CASSPTSGSYNEQFF.

The chain recombines TRBV19 with TRBJ2-2; no definite D call. Trimming cost V 3 bases and J 3 bases, with 8 bases left between them. The CDR3 extends over 14 amino acids. Germline lookup yields CDR1 LNHDA and CDR2 SQIVND (reference sequence). In DNA form, the CDR3 reads TGTGCCAGTAGTATCGGCAGCGACACCGGGGAGCTGTTTTTT. This gives the protein CASSIGSDTGELFF.

J is TRBJ1-4 and V is TRBV2; a possible D gene is TRBD1 (6 bases). Per germline, CDR1 SNHLY and CDR2 FYNNEI. CDR3 size: 14 residues. V lost 4 bases to trimming and J lost 6 bases, with 12 bases between them. CDR3 residues: CASSGRQAYEKLFF. In DNA, the CDR3 is TGTGCCAGCAGTGGTCGACAGGCTTATGAAAAACTGTTTTTT. Together with reference TRBV2 and TRBJ1-4, the CDR3 gives the full variable domain: EPEVTQTPSHQVTQMGQEVILRCVPISNHLYFYWYRQILGQKVEFLVSFYNNEISEKSEIFDDQFSVERPDGSNFTLKIRSTKLEDSAMYFCASSGRQAYEKLFFGSGTQLSVL.

The chain has TRBV7-6 and TRBJ2-3; no reliable D call. The CDR3 is 17 residues long. The germline V gene encodes CDR1 SGHVS and CDR2 FNYEAQ. V lost 0 bases and J lost 0, with 13 bases in between. CDR3 in amino acids: CASSLAPRTVSTDTQYF. CDR3 DNA: TGTGCCAGCAGCTTAGCTCCACGTACGGTTAGCACAGATACGCAGTATTTT.

This chain joins TRBV19 and TRBJ2-7; D uncertain. Trimming pared 7 bases from V and 5 bases from J, leaving 24 bases between. Germline CDR1 reads LNHDA; CDR2 reads SQIVND (reference sequence). This CDR3 contains 16 residues. The CDR3 here is CASTMRFSVDLNEQYF. In nucleotides, the CDR3 is TGTGCCAGTACCATGAGGTTTTCGGTGGATCTGAACGAGCAGTACTTC.

V and J are TRBV4-3 and TRBJ2-4; TRBD2 is a possible D gene (5 bases). The CDR3 loop spans 13 amino acids. V was pared by 2 bases and J by 9 bases, with 11 bases between. The germline gives CDR1 LGHNA, CDR2 YSLEER. In DNA form, the CDR3 reads TGCGCCAGCAGCCAACTTAGCGACGGCATTCAGTACTTC. This encodes CASSQLSDGIQYF.

The chain carries TRBV19 and TRBJ2-3; 9 bases are shared with TRBD2. The CDR3 consists of 14 residues. CDR1 and CDR2 (germline): LNHDA, SQIVND (reference sequence). The trim removed 9 bases at V and 6 bases at J, leaving 10 bases unmatched. CDR3: CASLRSGRGDTQYF. CDR3 bases: TGTGCCAGCCTACGTAGCGGGAGAGGCGATACGCAGTATTTT. The full variable domain, with the rest looked up from reference TRBV19 and TRBJ2-3, is DGGITQSPKYLFRKEGQNVTLSCEQNLNHDAMYWYRQDPGQGLRLIYYSQIVNDFQKGDIAEGYSVSREKKESFPLTVTSAQKNPTAFYLCASLRSGRGDTQYFGPGTRLTVL.

The rearrangement links TRBV9 to TRBJ2-2; tentatively, D is TRBD2 (6 bases). Germline V gene lookup returns CDR1 SGDLS and CDR2 YYNGEE. The germline V and J ends were trimmed by 0 bases and 2 bases, with 8 bases remaining between them. There are 15 residues in the CDR3. CDR3 protein: CASSVAGVNTGELFF. In DNA form, the CDR3 reads TGTGCCAGCAGCGTAGCGGGAGTAAACACCGGGGAGCTGTTTTTT.

The rearrangement joins TRBV7-7 to TRBJ2-1; D perhaps matches TRBD2 (5 bases). V lost 1 base and J lost 7, with 14 bases in between. Germline CDR1 is SSHAT and CDR2 is FNYEAQ (reference sequence). There are 15 residues in the CDR3. As DNA, the CDR3 is TGTGCCAGCAGCTTAGAGCAATATGGGGAGAATGAGCAGTTCTTC. Its protein product is CASSLEQYGENEQFF.

The CDR3, as DNA: TGTGCCAGCAGTTCCGGACTTTCGCGGGGGACAGATACGCAGTATTTT. Its protein is CASSSGLSRGTDTQYF. The V gene is TRBV6-5, the J gene TRBJ2-3; 7 bases map to TRBD2. Germline assignment: CDR1 MNHEY and CDR2 SVGAGI. Trimming cost V 4 bases and J 3 bases; bases outside gene matches: 10. There are 16 residues in the CDR3.

The V gene is TRBV12-3 or TRBV12-4, the J gene TRBJ1-2; D remains ambiguous. CDR3 length: 13 amino acids. V shed 1 base and J shed 4 bases, with 7 bases lying between them. The CDR3 is CASSLVAAYGYTF. The CDR3 DNA sequence: TGTGCCAGCAGTTTAGTGGCGGCCTATGGCTACACCTTC.

V gene TRBV7-9 combines with J gene TRBJ2-7; D may be TRBD1 (6 bases). The CDR3 has 14 residues. From germline, CDR1 is SEHNR and CDR2 FQNEAQ (reference sequence). V was clipped by 6 bases and J by 2 bases, with 14 bases between them. CDR3 in DNA: TGTGCCAGCAGGAGGACAGCCGTCACCTACGAGCAGTACTTC. Translated: CASRRTAVTYEQYF.

J is TRBJ2-2 and V is TRBV4-3; the D gene is possibly TRBD2 (7 bases). V was pared by 1 base and J by 6 bases, with 21 bases between. The CDR3 runs 18 residues. Germline V gives CDR1 LGHNA, CDR2 YSLEER. CDR3: CASSQALGAGAGPGELFF. In DNA, the CDR3 is TGCGCCAGCAGCCAAGCGTTGGGGGCCGGAGCGGGACCCGGGGAGCTGTTTTTT.

The chain links TRBV19 to TRBJ2-7, with D possibly TRBD2 on 7 matching bases. Germline V gives CDR1 LNHDA, CDR2 SQIVND (reference sequence). Trimming removed 3 bases from V and 7 bases from J, with 13 bases in between. CDR3 length: 13 amino acids. The CDR3 nucleotides are TGTGCCAGTAGTATGAGGGGGGGTTTTGAGCAGTACTTC. Translated: CASSMRGGFEQYF.

V gene TRBV24-1 combines with J gene TRBJ2-2; 8 bases fit TRBD1. This CDR3 is 16 amino acids long. V lost 7 bases, J lost 1 base, and 7 bases stayed unmatched. The germline V gene encodes CDR1 KGHDR and CDR2 SFDVKD. DNA of the CDR3: TGTGCCACCAGCAAAACCGGGACAGGGAACACCGGGGAGCTGTTTTTT. Amino acid sequence: CATSKTGTGNTGELFF.

The table lists this clone with a count of one. Germline is not matched at one junction end, which may reflect a read error. The chain joins TRBV7-2 to TRBJ2-1, with 10 bases aligning to TRBD1. CDR1 and CDR2 from the germline V gene are SGHTA and FQGNSA. CDR3 length equals 13 residues. The CDR3 DNA follows: TGTGCCAGCAGCTACCGGGACAGGGGCCCCCCGATCTTC. Translating it yields CASSYRDRGPPIF.

V is TRBV24-1 and J is TRBJ2-6, with D tentatively TRBD2 (5 bases). Germline V gene sequence: CDR1 KGHDR, CDR2 SFDVKD. This CDR3 contains 16 residues. Trimming stripped 8 bases from V and 0 bases from J, with 13 bases between. CDR3 sequence (DNA): TGTGCCACCATGAGTGGGAGAAGCTCTGGGGCCAACGTCCTGACTTTC. Translation: CATMSGRSSGANVLTF.

This rearrangement joins TRBV10-1 to TRBJ1-4; D is unresolved. CDR1 WNHNN and CDR2 SYGVQD come from the germline V gene (reference sequence). Deletions cut 7 bases from V and 5 bases from J, with 14 bases between. This CDR3 spans 14 amino acids. The CDR3 sequence is CASINSGENEKLFF. The CDR3 DNA sequence: TGCGCCAGCATTAATAGCGGGGAGAATGAAAAACTGTTTTTT.

This clone was observed many times. The J gene is TRBJ1-1, the V gene TRBV19; a possible D gene is TRBD1 (5 bases). This CDR3 contains 13 residues. Germline V gene data show CDR1 as LNHDA and CDR2 as SQIVND (reference sequence). V lost 7 bases and J 1 base, leaving 10 bases between the germline ends. The CDR3 sequence: CASIGAENTEAFF. The CDR3 region has the DNA TGTGCCAGTATTGGGGCTGAGAACACTGAAGCTTTCTTT.

The gene calls are TRBV7-9 and TRBJ1-3, with D perhaps TRBD1 (5 bases). Germline V gene data show CDR1 as SEHNR and CDR2 as FQNEAQ (reference sequence). V was shortened by 10 bases and J by 5 bases, with 12 bases between the two germline ends. The CDR3 loop spans 12 amino acids. Here the CDR3 DNA reads TGTGCCACTGTGGGGCGAAGAAACACCATATATTTT. Amino acids: CATVGRRNTIYF.

This clone came up once. V gene TRBV7-8 combines with J gene TRBJ2-2, with D hard to call. The length of the CDR3 is 14 residues. Between the trimmed V and J ends, which lost 1 base and 7 bases, there was a span of 10 bases. Germline CDR1 SGHVS, CDR2 FQNEAQ. CDR3: CASSLDVAVGELFF. In DNA form, the CDR3 reads TGTGCCAGCAGCTTAGACGTGGCGGTCGGGGAGCTGTTTTTT.

The V gene is TRBV7-9, the J gene TRBJ1-1, with 12 bases matching TRBD1. CDR3 length: 19 residues. The germline gives CDR1 SEHNR, CDR2 FQNEAQ (reference sequence). V was clipped by 5 bases and J by 4 bases; unmatched bases: 17. The CDR3 loop reads CASSTTGTGGPLFVTEAFF. CDR3 coding DNA: TGTGCCAGCAGCACCACAGGGACAGGGGGCCCACTTTTTGTCACTGAAGCTTTCTTT. Drawing the rest from reference TRBV7-9 and TRBJ1-1, the complete variable domain is DTGVSQNPRHKITKRGQNVTFRCDPISEHNRLYWYRQTLGQGPEFLTYFQNEAQLEKSRLLSDRFSAERPKGSFSTLEIQRTEQGDSAMYLCASSTTGTGGPLFVTEAFFGQGTRLTVV.

The chain recombines TRBV9 with TRBJ1-4, with 11 bases matching TRBD1. V dropped 3 bases and J dropped 3; count of bases not matched to a gene: 7. Germline CDR1 reads SGDLS; CDR2 reads YYNGEE. This CDR3 contains 17 residues. The CDR3 DNA reads as TGTGCCAGCAGCGCCCCCGGGACAGGGGGAGCTAATGAAAAACTGTTTTTT. It codes for CASSAPGTGGANEKLFF. Full variable domain (rest looked up from reference TRBV9 and TRBJ1-4): DSGVTQTPKHLITATGQRVTLRCSPRSGDLSVYWYQQSLDQGLQFLIQYYNGEERAKGNILERFSAQQFPDLHSELNLSSLELGDSALYFCASSAPGTGGANEKLFFGSGTQLSVL.

The chain couples TRBV7-9 to TRBJ1-4; D is possibly TRBD1 (6 bases). V gave up 1 base and J gave up 8 bases, with 11 bases separating them. CDR1 is SEHNR and CDR2 is FQNEAQ in the germline V gene (reference sequence). CDR3 length equals 14 residues. CDR3 coding DNA: TGTGCCAGCAGCTTAGGGGGGCGCGAGGAAAAACTGTTTTTT. Protein: CASSLGGREEKLFF.

The chain joins TRBV2 to TRBJ1-6; D gene unclear. Germline assignment: CDR1 SNHLY and CDR2 FYNNEI. The CDR3 length is 12 residues. V was trimmed by 3 bases and J by 8 bases, leaving 5 bases between them. The CDR3 is CASSDPDSPLHF. In DNA, the CDR3 is TGTGCCAGCAGTGACCCTGATTCACCCCTCCACTTT.

This clone was detected only once. This rearrangement joins TRBV7-2 to TRBJ2-1; 11 positions agree with TRBD2. The V gene's germline CDR1 is SGHTA and CDR2 FQGNSA. This CDR3 contains 16 residues. J lost 4 bases, V lost 5 bases, and 7 bases had no gene match. The CDR3 DNA reads as TGTGCCAGCAGCCTGGCCCTAGCGGGAGGATACAATGAGCAGTTCTTC. Translation gives CASSLALAGGYNEQFF.

Only a few counts were recorded for this clone. V gene TRBV19 combines with J gene TRBJ1-4; maybe TRBD1 (5 bases). V was trimmed by 5 bases and J by 5 bases, leaving 12 bases between them. The CDR3 is made up of 14 amino acids. Germline CDR1 is LNHDA and CDR2 is SQIVND (reference sequence). The CDR3 DNA sequence: TGTGCCAGTAGTTCCCCGGGGGGGAATGAAAAACTGTTTTTT. Translated: CASSSPGGNEKLFF.

This sequence joins TRBV27 and TRBJ1-6; 9 bases fit TRBD1. With V trimmed by 5 bases and J by 3 bases, 2 bases remained unmatched. The CDR3 consists of 15 residues. Germline V gene data show CDR1 as MNHEY and CDR2 as SMNVEV (reference sequence). This CDR3 is CASSPDRGYNSPLHF. Written as DNA, the CDR3 is TGTGCCAGCAGTCCGGACAGGGGCTATAATTCACCCCTCCACTTT.

In this sample, this clone turned up a few times. The V gene is TRBV9, the J gene TRBJ2-7; possible D gene TRBD2, 6 bases. V dropped 2 bases and J dropped 7 bases, with 13 bases sitting between them. There are 13 residues in the CDR3. The germline V gene encodes CDR1 SGDLS and CDR2 YYNGEE. The chain's CDR3 is CASSVEGHGEQYF. In DNA, the CDR3 is TGTGCCAGCAGCGTGGAGGGCCACGGAGAGCAGTACTTC.

As for this clone: Other nucleotide sequences in the sample specify the same CDR3. The gene calls are TRBV2 and TRBJ2-1; TRBD2 aligns across 14 bases. The germline CDR1 and CDR2 sequences are SNHLY and FYNNEI. The CDR3 covers 15 residues. The J segment lost 9 bases and the V segment lost 3 bases, leaving 4 bases of the junction unmatched. DNA of the CDR3: TGTGCCAGCAGTGAGGGACTAGCGGGAGTAGGTGAGCAGTTCTTC. Translated, it gives CASSEGLAGVGEQFF.

The V gene is TRBV29-1, the J gene TRBJ2-2, with 9 bases lining up with TRBD2. CDR1 and CDR2 (germline): SQVTM, ANQGSEA. Trimming cost V 5 bases and J 5 bases; bases outside gene matches: 12. This CDR3 has 16 residues. The CDR3 protein is CSVKNSWTSETGELFF. As DNA, the CDR3 is TGCAGCGTTAAAAATAGCTGGACTAGCGAAACCGGGGAGCTGTTTTTT.